The source of this T cell receptor (beta chain) is a study of CD8 T cells in Susac syndrome. Random hexamers were used to reverse transcribe an amount of about 0.45 to 1 ug RNA. TCRdb itself ran the immunoSEQ multiplex PCR reads through MiXCR, one entry per CDR3 protein. This table has some 130,000 distinct CDR3 sequences, around 93% appearing once. The Susac syndrome patients fit the recently defined diagnostic criteria for definite or probable disease. Trimming pared 2 bases from V and 0 bases from J, leaving 9 bases between. The CDR3 consists of 15 residues. The germline gives CDR1 SGDLS, CDR2 YYNGEE.

The sequencing sample was made of CD8+ T cells from PBMCs. The TCR originated in a human donor with Susac syndrome. This chain connects TRBV9 to TRBJ2-1; D remains ambiguous. The CDR3 region is CASSVAESSYNEQFF. CDR3 DNA: TGTGCCAGCAGCGTGGCGGAAAGCTCCTACAATGAGCAGTTCTTC.